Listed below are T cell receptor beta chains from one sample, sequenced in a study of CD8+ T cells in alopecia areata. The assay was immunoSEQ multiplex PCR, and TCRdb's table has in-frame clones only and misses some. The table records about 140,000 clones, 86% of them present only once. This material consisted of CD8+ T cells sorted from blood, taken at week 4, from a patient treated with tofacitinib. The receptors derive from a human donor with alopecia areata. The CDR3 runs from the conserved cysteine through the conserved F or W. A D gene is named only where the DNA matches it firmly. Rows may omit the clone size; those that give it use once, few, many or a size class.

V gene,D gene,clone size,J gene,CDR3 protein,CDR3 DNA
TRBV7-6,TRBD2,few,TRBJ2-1,CASSLGGLAGWDEQFF,TGTGCCAGCAGCTTAGGAGGACTAGCGGGGTGGGATGAGCAGTTCTTC
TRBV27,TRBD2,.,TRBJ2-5,CASSLLGGETQYF,TGTGCCAGCAGTTTGTTGGGGGGGGAGACCCAGTACTTC
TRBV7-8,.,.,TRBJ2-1,CASKSKSPFVQQFF,TGTGCCAGCAAATCCAAGTCCCCTTTCGTCCAGCAGTTCTTC
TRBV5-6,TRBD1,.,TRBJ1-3,CASSYGTGAGNTIYF,TGTGCCAGCAGCTACGGGACAGGGGCTGGAAACACCATATATTTT
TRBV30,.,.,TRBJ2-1,CAWSVPHWSSYNEQFF,TGTGCCTGGAGTGTACCCCACTGGAGCTCCTACAATGAGCAGTTCTTC
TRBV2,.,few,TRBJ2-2,CASISGTGELFF,TGTGCCAGCATCTCAGGGACCGGGGAGCTGTTTTTT
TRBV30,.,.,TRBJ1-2,CAWSTEANYGYTF,TGTGCCTGGTCGACAGAAGCAAACTATGGCTACACCTTC
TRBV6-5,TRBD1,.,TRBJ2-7,CASSALGTGIHEQYF,TGTGCCAGCAGTGCCCTGGGGACAGGGATCCACGAGCAGTACTTC
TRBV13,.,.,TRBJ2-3,CASSLDGVYTDTQYF,TGTGCCAGCAGCTTAGACGGGGTGTACACAGATACGCAGTATTTT
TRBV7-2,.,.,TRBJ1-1,CASSIPWNTEAFF,TGTGCCAGCAGCATTCCTTGGAACACTGAAGCTTTCTTT
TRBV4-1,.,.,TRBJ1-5,CASSQEARPMQPQHF,TGCGCCAGCAGCCAAGAAGCCCGCCCGATGCAGCCCCAGCATTTT
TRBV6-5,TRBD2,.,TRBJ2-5,CASSYTSGNYETQYF,TGTGCCAGCAGTTACACTAGCGGGAACTATGAGACCCAGTACTTC
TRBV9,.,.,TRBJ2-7,CASSVDPLWEQYF,TGTGCCAGCAGCGTAGACCCCCTCTGGGAGCAGTACTTC
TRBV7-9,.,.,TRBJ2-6,CASSLVRASISGANVLTF,TGTGCCAGCAGCCTCGTCCGAGCCTCAATAAGTGGGGCCAACGTCCTGACTTTC
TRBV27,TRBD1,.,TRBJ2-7,CASSPTGHSSYEQYF,TGTGCCAGCAGTCCGACAGGGCACAGCTCCTACGAGCAGTACTTC
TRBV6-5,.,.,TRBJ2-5,CASSYRDPTREETQYF,TGTGCCAGCAGTTATCGCGATCCGACGAGGGAAGAGACCCAGTACTTC
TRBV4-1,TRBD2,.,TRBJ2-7,CASTSRLSGGADEQYF,TGCGCCAGCACCTCAAGACTGAGCGGGGGGGCGGATGAGCAGTACTTC
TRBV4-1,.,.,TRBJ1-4,CASSQGTVSNEKLFF,TGCGCCAGCAGCCAAGGGACAGTGAGTAATGAAAAACTGTTTTTT
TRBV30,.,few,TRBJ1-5,CALGMGSNQPQHF,TGTGCCTTAGGGATGGGAAGCAATCAGCCCCAGCATTTT
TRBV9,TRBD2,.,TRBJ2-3,CASSVGRLAGVGGTDTQYF,TGTGCCAGCAGCGTAGGGCGACTAGCGGGAGTAGGGGGCACAGATACGCAGTATTTT
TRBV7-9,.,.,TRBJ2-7,CASSLATGLAYEQYF,TGTGCCAGCAGCTTAGCAACGGGTTTGGCGTACGAGCAGTACTTC
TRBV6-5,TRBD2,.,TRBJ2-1,CASSYAGGTHNEQFF,TGTGCCAGCAGTTACGCGGGGGGGACCCACAATGAGCAGTTCTTC
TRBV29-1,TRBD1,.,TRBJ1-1,CSVRDSTNTEAFF,TGCAGCGTTCGGGACAGCACTAACACTGAAGCTTTCTTT
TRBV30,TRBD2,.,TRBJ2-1,CAWSLAGVPNEQFF,TGTGCCTGGAGTCTAGCGGGAGTTCCCAATGAGCAGTTCTTC
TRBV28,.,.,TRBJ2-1,CASSFGLKDEQFF,TGTGCCAGCAGTTTTGGGTTGAAGGATGAGCAGTTCTTC